The following is a T cell receptor beta chain sequence with its context. The data belong to a study of patients and donors after allogeneic stem cell transplantation. Each CDR3 protein gets one entry after TCRdb re-called the RT-PCR reads with MiXCR. The sample consists of hundreds of thousands of distinct CDR3 sequences, more than 15% of them appearing once. V lost 8 bases and J 3 bases, leaving 17 bases between the germline ends. This CDR3 is built from 14 residues. Germline CDR1 MNHEY, CDR2 SMNVEV (reference sequence). This rearrangement joins TRBV27 to TRBJ2-7, with D tentatively TRBD1 (6 bases). The TCR was taken from a human donor who was either an allogeneic HSCT recipient or a stem cell or donor lymphocyte infusion donor (not recorded which). It is not recorded whose cells these are; they may come from a transplant donor. Sequencing input: blood, either unsorted or a sorted T cell fraction (not recorded which). CDR3 amino acids: CASGPGQAYYEQYF. The CDR3 DNA sequence: TGTGCCAGCGGTCCGGGACAAGCCTACTACGAGCAGTACTTC.